Included here is one TCR beta chain sequence, with context. This specimen comes from a study of blood T cell repertoires in COVID-19. The protocol was immunoSEQ multiplex PCR, while the TCRdb copy is restricted to in-frame clones and leaves out a portion. In the table there are about 160,000 clones, roughly 84% of which are singletons. CDR1 and CDR2 from the germline V gene are SGHAT and FQNNGV. This CDR3 spans 17 amino acids. Losses at the gene ends were 6 bases for V and 4 bases for J; bases not matched to a gene: 9. The source of this sequence is a man aged 55 to 70 who had recovered from COVID-19. Sequenced input: PBMCs or T cells enriched from blood (not recorded which). The rearrangement links TRBV11-2 to TRBJ2-1, with 13 bases that match TRBD2. The CDR3 sequence: CASSRGLAGAIYNEQFF. The CDR3 DNA is TGTGCCAGCAGTCGAGGACTAGCGGGAGCCATTTACAATGAGCAGTTCTTC. Supplemented by reference TRBV11-2 and TRBJ2-1, the full variable domain reads EAGVAQSPRYKIIEKRQSVAFWCNPISGHATLYWYQQILGQGPKLLIQFQNNGVVDDSQLPKDRFSAERLKGVDSTLKIQPAKLEDSAVYLCASSRGLAGAIYNEQFFGPGTRLTVL.